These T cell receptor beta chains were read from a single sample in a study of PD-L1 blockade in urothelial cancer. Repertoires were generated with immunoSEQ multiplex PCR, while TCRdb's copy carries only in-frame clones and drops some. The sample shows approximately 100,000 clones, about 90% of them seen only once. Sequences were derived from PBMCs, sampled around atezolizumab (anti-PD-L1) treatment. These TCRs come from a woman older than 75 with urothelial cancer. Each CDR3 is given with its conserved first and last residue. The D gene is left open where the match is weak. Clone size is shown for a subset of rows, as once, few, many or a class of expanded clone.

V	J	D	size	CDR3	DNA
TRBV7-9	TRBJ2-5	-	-	CASTAAGGAETQYF	TGTGCCAGCACCGCCGCCGGGGGAGCCGAGACCCAGTACTTC
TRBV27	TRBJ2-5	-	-	CASSLDYTGTQYF	TGTGCCAGCTCCCTGGACTACACAGGGACCCAGTACTTC
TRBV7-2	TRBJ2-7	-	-	CASSFVGAFYEQYF	TGTGCCAGCAGCTTTGTGGGGGCTTTCTACGAGCAGTACTTC
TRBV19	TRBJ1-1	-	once	CATGVTGMNTEAFF	TGTGCCACCGGGGTGACAGGAATGAACACTGAAGCTTTCTTT
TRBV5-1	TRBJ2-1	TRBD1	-	CASSLDRGNEQFF	TGCGCCAGCAGCCTGGACAGGGGTAATGAGCAGTTCTTC
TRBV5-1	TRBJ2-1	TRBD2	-	CASRARGLAGDNEQFF	TGCGCCAGCAGAGCCCGGGGACTAGCGGGAGACAATGAGCAGTTCTTC
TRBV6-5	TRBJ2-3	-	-	CASSYGLTGTDTQYF	TGTGCCAGCAGCTATGGACTCACTGGCACAGATACGCAGTATTTT
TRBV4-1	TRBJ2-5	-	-	CASSPSTGLGTQYF	TGCGCCAGCAGCCCAAGTACAGGGCTGGGGACCCAGTACTTC
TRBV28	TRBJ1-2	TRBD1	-	CASTIGQERNYGYTF	TGTGCCAGCACTATTGGACAGGAACGAAACTATGGCTACACCTTC
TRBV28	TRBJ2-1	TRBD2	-	CASSLTWEGPRGFF	TGTGCCAGCAGTTTGACGTGGGAGGGCCCGCGTGGGTTCTTC
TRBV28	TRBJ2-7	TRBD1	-	CASRFRDRGLSEQYF	TGTGCCAGCAGATTCAGGGACAGGGGACTCTCCGAGCAGTACTTC
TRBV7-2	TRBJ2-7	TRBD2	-	CASSLEGLTGGVEQYF	TGTGCCAGCAGCTTAGAGGGTTTGACGGGAGGGGTCGAGCAGTACTTC
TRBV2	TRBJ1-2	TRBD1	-	CASSEDRGKGYTF	TGTGCCAGCAGCGAGGACAGGGGGAAAGGCTACACCTTC
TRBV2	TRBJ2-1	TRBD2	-	CASSAGLAGVYEQFF	TGTGCCAGCAGTGCGGGACTAGCGGGAGTTTATGAGCAGTTCTTC
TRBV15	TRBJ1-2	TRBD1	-	CATNRQGANYGYTF	TGTGCCACCAACCGACAGGGGGCAAACTATGGCTACACCTTC
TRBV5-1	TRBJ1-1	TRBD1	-	CASSWGQDNTEAFF	TGCGCCAGCAGCTGGGGACAGGACAACACTGAAGCTTTCTTT
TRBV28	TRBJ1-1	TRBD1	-	CASSLSQGAATEAFF	TGTGCCAGCAGTTTATCACAGGGGGCAGCAACTGAAGCTTTCTTT
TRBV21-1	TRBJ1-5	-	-	CASSPWTVGNQPQHF	TGTGCCAGCAGCCCCTGGACAGTCGGCAATCAGCCCCAGCATTTT
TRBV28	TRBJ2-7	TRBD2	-	CASSNLPGTSGTFQQYF	TGTGCCAGCAGTAATCTACCTGGGACTAGCGGGACGTTCCAGCAGTACTTC
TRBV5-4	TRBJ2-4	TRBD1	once	CASSGHTDRALAIQYF	TGTGCCAGCAGCGGGCATACCGACAGGGCCCTGGCCATTCAGTACTTC
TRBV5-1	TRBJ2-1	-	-	CASSRDSNNEQFF	TGCGCCAGCAGTCGCGACAGCAACAATGAGCAGTTCTTC
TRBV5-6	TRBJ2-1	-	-	CASSLLWNEQFF	TGTGCCAGCAGCTTGCTATGGAATGAGCAGTTCTTC
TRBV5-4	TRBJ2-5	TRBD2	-	CASNQRDGFSETQYF	TGTGCCAGCAACCAGCGGGACGGGTTTTCAGAGACCCAGTACTTC
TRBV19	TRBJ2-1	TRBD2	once	CASSAAGGPYNEQFF	TGTGCCAGTAGTGCCGCGGGGGGCCCCTACAATGAGCAGTTCTTC
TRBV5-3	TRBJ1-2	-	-	CAKAALVYGYTF	TGTGCCAAAGCCGCGTTAGTCTATGGCTACACCTTC
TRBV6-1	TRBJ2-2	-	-	CASSETLTGELFF	TGTGCCAGCAGTGAAACTCTGACCGGGGAGCTGTTTTTT
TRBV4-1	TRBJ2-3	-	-	CASSQVEAGPTDTQYF	TGCGCCAGCAGCCAAGTCGAAGCAGGCCCGACAGATACGCAGTATTTT
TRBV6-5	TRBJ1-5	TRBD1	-	CASRTGTNQPQHF	TGTGCCAGCAGGACAGGGACGAATCAGCCCCAGCATTTT
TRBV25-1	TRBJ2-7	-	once	CASSEYPSSEQYF	TGTGCCAGCAGTGAATATCCAAGCTCCGAGCAGTACTTC
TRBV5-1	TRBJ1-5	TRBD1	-	CASSATGDQPQHF	TGCGCCAGCAGCGCGACAGGGGATCAGCCCCAGCATTTT
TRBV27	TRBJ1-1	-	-	CASTRGGGGTEAFF	TGTGCCAGCACAAGGGGAGGTGGGGGAACTGAAGCTTTCTTT
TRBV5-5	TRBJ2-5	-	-	CASSQGYQGTQYF	TGTGCCAGCAGCCAGGGGTACCAAGGGACCCAGTACTTC
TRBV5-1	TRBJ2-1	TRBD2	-	CASSSTPAGGNNEQFF	TGCGCCAGCAGCTCTACCCCGGCGGGAGGGAACAATGAGCAGTTCTTC
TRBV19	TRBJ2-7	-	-	CASREGSSYEQYF	TGTGCCAGTAGGGAGGGGAGCTCCTACGAGCAGTACTTC
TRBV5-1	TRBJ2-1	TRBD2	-	CASSLKREGTYNEQFF	TGCGCCAGCAGCTTGAAACGGGAGGGAACCTACAATGAGCAGTTCTTC
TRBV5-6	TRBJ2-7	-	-	CASSLNGRTYEQYF	TGTGCCAGCAGCTTAAATGGCAGAACCTACGAGCAGTACTTC
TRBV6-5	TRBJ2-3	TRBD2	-	CASSYLAGGTDTQYF	TGTGCCAGCAGTTACCTAGCGGGAGGTACAGATACGCAGTATTTT
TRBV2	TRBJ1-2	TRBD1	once	CASNRDRAQFGYTF	TGTGCCAGTAACCGGGACAGGGCCCAGTTCGGCTACACCTTC
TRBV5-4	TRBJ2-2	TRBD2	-	CASSSSGANTGELFF	TGTGCCAGCAGCTCTAGCGGGGCGAACACCGGGGAGCTGTTTTTT
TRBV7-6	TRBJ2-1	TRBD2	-	CASSLFLAGTYNEQFF	TGTGCCAGCAGCTTATTCCTAGCGGGCACCTACAATGAGCAGTTCTTC
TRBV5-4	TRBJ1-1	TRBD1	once	CASRGGQGLFTEAFF	TGTGCCAGCAGGGGGGGACAGGGGCTTTTTACTGAAGCTTTCTTT